The 31 T cell receptor beta chains below were found in one sample sequenced in a study of blood T cells in healthy people across ages. Alongside a J-beta primer mix, a sample-barcoded 5' primer served in a second PCR lasting about 7 to 11 cycles. TCRdb used MiXCR to reprocess the 5' RACE reads, holding one entry per CDR3 protein. Here the sample spans about 1.7 million distinct CDR3 sequences, over 25% being singletons. Material for sequencing was blood. These receptors were taken from a woman aged 30 to 39 in good health.

This clonotype has only a few counts. A much bigger clone sits one base away, suggesting this may be a read error. The chain joins TRBV12-3 or TRBV12-4 to TRBJ2-1; possibly TRBD2 for D (5 bases). This CDR3 has 15 amino acids. Trimming took 6 bases from V and 10 from J, leaving 22 bases between them. This CDR3 reads CASRKNTGNSYEQFF. The CDR3 DNA reads TGTGCCAGCAGGAAGAACACGGGGAACTCCTACGAGCAGTTCTTC.

This clonotype appeared many times. This chain joins TRBV20-1 and TRBJ2-3; 8 bases fit TRBD1. Looked up from germline, CDR1 is DFQATT and CDR2 is SNEGSKA (reference sequence). With V trimmed by 3 bases and J by 2 bases, 4 bases remained unmatched. The CDR3 is 14 amino acids. In nucleotides, the CDR3 is TGCAGTGCTAGTCGGGACAGGATCACAGATACGCAGTATTTT. Residues: CSASRDRITDTQYF.

For this clonotype: A much larger clone lies one base from this, so it may be a read error. The rearrangement uses TRBV27 and TRBJ2-5, with D possibly being TRBD1 (6 bases). Trimming cost V 5 bases and J 13 bases, with 23 bases left between them. The germline gives CDR1 MNHEY, CDR2 SMNVEV (reference sequence). This CDR3 spans 14 amino acids. CDR3 protein: CASSGSTGFRERYF. The CDR3 DNA follows: TGTGCCAGCAGTGGATCCACAGGGTTCCGCGAGCGGTACTTC.

This clonotype was detected ten times or more. The rearrangement joins TRBV6-1 to TRBJ2-7; the D call may be TRBD1 or TRBD2 (6 bases each). The germline gives CDR1 MNHNS, CDR2 SASEGT. The CDR3 totals 14 residues. V was trimmed by 8 bases and J by 2 bases, leaving 16 bases between them. The CDR3 loop reads CASHTGRRTYEQYF. The DNA of the CDR3 is TGTGCCAGCCATACAGGGAGGAGGACCTACGAGCAGTACTTC.

For this clonotype: This clone may be a read error of a much larger clone one base away. The V and J genes are TRBV6-5 and TRBJ2-7, with TRBD2 as a possible D gene (6 bases). The DNA end is a closer match to TRBJ2-5, so the J assignment may be wrong. The germline CDR1 and CDR2 sequences are MNHEY and SVGAGI. This CDR3 spans 14 amino acids. The CDR3 loop reads CANKKSGRRETQYF. The CDR3 bases are TGTGCCAACAAGAAGTCAGGGAGGAGAGAGACCCAGTACTTC.

The chain joins TRBV30 to TRBJ2-1; D unclear. This CDR3 contains 12 residues. CDR1 and CDR2 from the germline V gene are GTSNPN and SVGIG (reference sequence). With 1 base removed from V and 8 bases from J, the gap between germline ends came to 9 bases. CDR3: CAWSDLRDEQFF. The CDR3 region has the DNA TGTGCCTGGAGTGATCTGAGAGATGAGCAGTTCTTC.

Of note for this clonotype: Relative to the germline gene, one junction end is altered; a read error may explain this. The CDR3, as DNA: TGTGCCGGCAGCCCGCCCTGGCAACAAGGGACCCAGTACTTC. This translates into CAGSPPWQQGTQYF. The chain is built from TRBV14 and TRBJ2-5, with D uncertain. Germline V gives CDR1 SGHDN, CDR2 FVKESK. The CDR3 runs 14 residues.

This clonotype was seen at least ten times. This chain connects TRBV10-2 to TRBJ2-1; D ambiguous. V shed 6 bases and J shed 3 bases, with 12 bases lying between them. The CDR3 has 14 amino acids. Germline V gene sequence: CDR1 WSHSY, CDR2 SAAADI. The CDR3 coding sequence is TGCGCCAGCAGAAGACGGTCCCACTACAATGAGCAGTTCTTC. Translating it yields CASRRRSHYNEQFF.

In this sample, this clonotype turned up many times. The genes are TRBV29-1 and TRBJ2-1; 11 bases map to TRBD2. The junction had 6 bases not matched to a gene; V was cut back by 7 bases and J by 7 bases. The CDR3 covers 13 residues. CDR1 and CDR2 (germline): SQVTM, ANQGSEA. CDR3 residues: CSGGTSGWNEQFF. The CDR3 DNA reads TGCAGCGGCGGGACTAGCGGCTGGAATGAGCAGTTCTTC.

The chain combines TRBV7-2 with TRBJ2-5, with D maybe TRBD2 (5 bases). The CDR3 is 16 amino acids. Germline V lookup: CDR1 SGHTA, CDR2 FQGNSA. Trimming cost V 1 base and J 4 bases, with 16 bases left between them. Here the CDR3 reads CASSLGASSGSETQYF. The CDR3 region has the DNA TGTGCCAGCAGCTTAGGAGCTAGCTCGGGTTCAGAGACCCAGTACTTC.

In regard to this clonotype: Being one base from a much bigger clone, this may be a read error. The chain combines TRBV15 with TRBJ2-1, with 7 bases matching TRBD2. Germline CDR1 reads LNHNV; CDR2 reads YYDKDF (reference sequence). With V trimmed by 0 bases and J by 10 bases, 12 bases remained unmatched. This CDR3 region has 16 residues. Here the CDR3 DNA reads TGTGCCACCAGCAGAGATCGGGAACTAGCGATCCACGAGCAGTTCTTC. This translates into CATSRDRELAIHEQFF.

This clonotype has ten or more counts. V and J are TRBV9 and TRBJ2-5, with no clear D. The CDR3 consists of 11 residues. Germline values: CDR1 SGDLS, CDR2 YYNGEE. V lost 0 bases, J lost 3 bases, and 0 bases lay in between. DNA of the CDR3: TGTGCCAGCAGCGTAGAAGAGACCCAGTACTTC. Translation: CASSVEETQYF.

The chain joins TRBV27 to TRBJ2-4; 8 positions agree with TRBD1. The last part of the DNA fits TRBJ2-7 better; the J call may be wrong. The CDR3 has 15 amino acids. Germline CDR1 is MNHEY and CDR2 is SMNVEV (reference sequence). The CDR3 DNA reads as TGTGCCAGCAAGGCCGGACAGGGCTTTCTCTACGAGCAGTACTTC. Amino acids: CASKAGQGFLYEQYF.

This clonotype was seen more than once but under ten times. A junction end diverges from the germline sequence, so it may reflect a read error. The CDR3 coding sequence is TGCGCCAGCAGCCAAGATGGAAACGGACTAGCCAAAAACACTCAGTACTTC. Encoded protein: CASSQDGNGLAKNTQYF. The chain combines TRBV4-3 with TRBJ2-4; 8 bases are shared with TRBD2. CDR1 is LGHNA, CDR2 YSLEER, per germline. This CDR3 is built from 17 residues.

This chain joins TRBV20-1 and TRBJ2-7; D is unresolved. CDR1 is DFQATT and CDR2 is SNEGSKA in the germline V gene (reference sequence). There are 10 residues in the CDR3. Trimming stripped 6 bases from V and 5 bases from J, with 8 bases between. CDR3 bases: TGCAGTGCACTGTCGGACGAGCAGTACTTC. It yields the protein CSALSDEQYF.

This clonotype has a single count. A much larger clonotype is one base distant, so this may be a read error. V gene TRBV27 combines with J gene TRBJ2-1; the D is unclear. The CDR3 runs 13 residues. The germline V gene has CDR1 MNHEY and CDR2 SMNVEV (reference sequence). Here the CDR3 reads CACSSRPYNEQFF. The CDR3 DNA follows: TGTGCCTGCAGTAGTCGACCCTACAATGAGCAGTTCTTC.

This chain uses TRBV7-3 with TRBJ2-1; D might be TRBD1 (8 bases). Per germline, CDR1 SGHTA and CDR2 FQGTGA. Trimming removed 5 bases from V and 7 bases from J, with 18 bases in between. CDR3 length: 15 residues. CDR3 nucleotide sequence: TGTGCCAGCAGCCCACAGGGGGGGGGCCGTAATGAGCAGTTCTTC. It specifies CASSPQGGGRNEQFF.

This clonotype appeared many times. This chain joins TRBV11-1 and TRBJ2-1; unclear D gene. CDR1 is SGHAT, CDR2 FQDESV, per germline (reference sequence). Trimming left V 2 bases short and J 7 bases short, with 12 bases between. CDR3 size: 14 residues. In nucleotides, the CDR3 is TGTGCCAGCAGCTTATCCCTAGACCAAAATGAGCAGTTCTTC. The encoded protein is CASSLSLDQNEQFF.

The V gene is TRBV29-1, the J gene TRBJ1-2; 11 bases are shared with TRBD1. Germline assignment: CDR1 SQVTM and CDR2 ANQGSEA. This CDR3 has 13 amino acids. Trimming took 6 bases from V and 7 from J; bases not matched to a gene: 7. In DNA form, the CDR3 reads TGCAGCGTCTCGGACAGGGGGCAAATTGGCTACACCTTC. This gives the protein CSVSDRGQIGYTF.

This sequence joins TRBV5-4 and TRBJ1-2; D is ambiguous. The V end lost 4 bases, the J end lost 5 bases, and 12 bases lay between the germline ends. From germline, CDR1 is SGHNT and CDR2 YYREEE (reference sequence). This CDR3 contains 13 residues. The CDR3 here is CASSRPGIYGYTF. CDR3 coding DNA: TGTGCCAGCAGCCGACCGGGGATATATGGCTACACCTTC.

This clonotype was recorded only once. The junction departs from germline at one end; a sequencing error may be responsible. V usage is TRBV6-6 and J usage is TRBJ1-1; no clear D. The germline CDR1 and CDR2 sequences are MNHNY and SVGAGI (reference sequence). The length of the CDR3 is 13 residues. This chain's CDR3 is CARRLRGGTEAFF. The CDR3 bases are TGTGCCCGCAGGCTCCGGGGTGGTACTGAAGCTTTTTTT.

This clonotype was counted a few times. The chain uses TRBV29-1 and TRBJ2-7; D remains unclear. The germline CDR1 and CDR2 sequences are SQVTM and ANQGSEA. The V and J ends lost 4 bases and 1 base respectively, with 8 bases between them. The CDR3 contains 12 residues. The CDR3 spells CSVVKPSYEQYF. CDR3 coding DNA: TGCAGCGTTGTAAAACCATCCTACGAGCAGTACTTC.

This clonotype was observed a handful of times. The chain recombines TRBV15 with TRBJ2-3; TRBD2 matches 12 bases. There are 21 residues in the CDR3. Germline loops: CDR1 LNHNV, CDR2 YYDKDF (reference sequence). With V trimmed by 0 bases and J by 2 bases, 15 bases remained unmatched. CDR3 nucleotide sequence: TGTGCCACCAGCAGAGATATCCTAGCGGGAGGGCCGAATGGAACCACAGATACGCAGTATTTT. Its translation is CATSRDILAGGPNGTTDTQYF.

The chain joins TRBV7-9 to TRBJ2-3; D is uncertain. Per the germline V gene, CDR1 is SEHNR and CDR2 is FQNEAQ (reference sequence). The CDR3 is 15 amino acids. Trimming stripped 0 bases from V and 0 bases from J, with 7 bases between. As DNA, the CDR3 is TGTGCCAGCAGCTTAGCCCTAAGGAGCACAGATACGCAGTATTTT. Amino acid sequence: CASSLALRSTDTQYF.

The chain combines TRBV15 with TRBJ1-2, with 8 bases matching TRBD1. J lost 7 bases, V lost 0 bases, and 10 bases had no gene match. The CDR3 is 16 amino acids. Germline-derived CDR1 and CDR2 are LNHNV and YYDKDF (reference sequence). For the CDR3, the DNA is TGTGCCACCAGCAGAGATCACACAAGGACAGGGTCTGGCTACACCTTC. Protein: CATSRDHTRTGSGYTF.

Concerning this clonotype itself: With a much larger clone just one base away, this may be a read error. This chain's CDR3 is CASSLAGSNEQYF. CDR3 nucleotide sequence: TGTGCCAGCAGCTTAGCGGGGTCCAATGAGCAGTACTTC. The chain employs TRBV7-9 and TRBJ2-5; no reliable D call. Deletions cut 0 bases from V and 11 bases from J, with 13 bases between. CDR1 SEHNR and CDR2 FQNEAQ come from the germline V gene (reference sequence). This CDR3 spans 13 amino acids.

The rearrangement uses TRBV5-1 and TRBJ2-7; D may be TRBD2 (6 bases). Germline lookup yields CDR1 SGHRS and CDR2 YFSETQ. This CDR3 is built from 15 residues. The V end lost 4 bases, the J end lost 10 bases, and 24 bases lay between the germline ends. This CDR3 reads CASSTSWGGIEAQYF. CDR3 nucleotides: TGCGCCAGCAGCACCAGCTGGGGCGGGATAGAGGCCCAGTACTTC.

The chain couples TRBV6-5 to TRBJ1-4; the D gene is possibly TRBD1 (5 bases). Germline CDR1 is MNHEY and CDR2 is SVGAGI. V was cut by 2 bases and J by 8 bases, with 12 bases left in between. This CDR3 contains 14 residues. CDR3 in DNA: TGTGCCAGCAGTTACGGCAGGGCCCTCGAAAAACTGTTTTTT. It encodes CASSYGRALEKLFF.

This clonotype has only one observation. This may be a read error: a much more frequent sequence differs by one nucleotide. This chain connects TRBV27 to TRBJ2-7, with D unresolved. The V gene lost 4 bases and the J gene lost 0 bases, with 10 bases spanning the gap. The CDR3 loop spans 14 amino acids. CDR1 and CDR2 (germline): MNHEY, SMNVEV (reference sequence). This chain's CDR3 is CASSSALTSYEQYF. In nucleotides, the CDR3 is TGTGCCAGCAGTTCGGCACTAACCTCCTACGAGCAGTACTTC.

This clonotype was seen a handful of times. The genes are TRBV6-5 and TRBJ2-2; D remains unclear. Trimming cost V 2 bases and J 4 bases, with 8 bases left between them. The CDR3 consists of 14 residues. Per germline, CDR1 MNHEY and CDR2 SVGAGI. Here the CDR3 reads CASSYRGRTGELFF. DNA of the CDR3: TGTGCCAGCAGTTACCGTGGGCGCACCGGGGAGCTGTTTTTT.

The gene calls are TRBV19 and TRBJ2-1; the match to TRBD1 covers 9 bases. The junction had 10 bases not matched to a gene; V was cut back by 8 bases and J by 11 bases. Germline-derived CDR1 and CDR2 are LNHDA and SQIVND (reference sequence). The CDR3 length is 13 residues. CDR3 coding DNA: TGTGCCAGTGGCTGGGACAGGGTAGGACAGCAGTTCTTC. It specifies CASGWDRVGQQFF.